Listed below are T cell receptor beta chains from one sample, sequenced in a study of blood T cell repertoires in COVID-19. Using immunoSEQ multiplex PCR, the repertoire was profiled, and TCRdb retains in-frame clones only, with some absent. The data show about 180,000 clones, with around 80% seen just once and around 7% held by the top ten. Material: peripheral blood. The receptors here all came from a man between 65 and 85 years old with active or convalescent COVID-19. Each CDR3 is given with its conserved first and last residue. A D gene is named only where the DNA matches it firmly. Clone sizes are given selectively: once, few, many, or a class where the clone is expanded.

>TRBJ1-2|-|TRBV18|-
TGTGCCAGCTCACCCCCCACAGGGAGTGGAGGCTACACCTTC
CASSPPTGSGGYTF
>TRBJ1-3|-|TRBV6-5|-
TGTGCCAGCAGTTATCGTTTCTCTGGAAACACCATATATTTT
CASSYRFSGNTIYF
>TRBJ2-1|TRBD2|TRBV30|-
TGTGCCTGGAACCCTAGCGGGGGATACAATGAGCAGTTCTTC
CAWNPSGGYNEQFF
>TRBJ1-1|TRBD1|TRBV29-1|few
TGCAGCATCGGGACAGACATGAACACTGAAGCTTTCTTT
CSIGTDMNTEAFF
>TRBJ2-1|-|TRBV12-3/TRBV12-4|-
TGTGCCAGCAGTTTAGCGAGGGAACGACAGCAGTTCTTC
CASSLARERQQFF
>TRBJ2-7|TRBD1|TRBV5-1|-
TGCGCCAGCAGCCCGGGACAGTCCTACGAGCAGTACTTC
CASSPGQSYEQYF
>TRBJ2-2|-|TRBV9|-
TGTGCCAGCAGCGTAGCCCCGAACCGAGGAACGAACACCGGGGAGCTGTTTTTT
CASSVAPNRGTNTGELFF
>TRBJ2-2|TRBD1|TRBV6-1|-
TGTGCCAGCAGTGACGGACTCCGGGACAGACCTTACACCGGGGAGCTGTTTTTT
CASSDGLRDRPYTGELFF
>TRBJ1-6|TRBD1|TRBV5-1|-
TGCGCCAGCAGCTTGGAGGGACAGGGCGGATCACCCCTCCACTTT
CASSLEGQGGSPLHF
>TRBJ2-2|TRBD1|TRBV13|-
TGTGCCAGCAGCTGGACAGGGTCTTTCGGGGAGCTGTTTTTT
CASSWTGSFGELFF
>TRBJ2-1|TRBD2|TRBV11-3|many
TGTGCCAGCAGCCCGGGGGGAGGGGAGCAGTTCTTC
CASSPGGGEQFF
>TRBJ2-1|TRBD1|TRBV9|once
TGTGCCAGCAGCCCCCGCCCAATGGGGACAGGGCCCGGTGAGCAGTTCTTC
CASSPRPMGTGPGEQFF
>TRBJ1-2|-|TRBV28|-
TGTGCCAGCAGTTTAACCGACGTTTTACAGGGCCCCCTTGATGGCTACACCTTC
CASSLTDVLQGPLDGYTF
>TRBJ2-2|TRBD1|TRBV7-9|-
TGTGCCAGCAGCTTGTTCAGGGGGCCGACCACCGGGGAGCTGTTTTTT
CASSLFRGPTTGELFF
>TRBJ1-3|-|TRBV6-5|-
TGTGCCAGCATTGGACCGGGGGACACCATATATTTT
CASIGPGDTIYF
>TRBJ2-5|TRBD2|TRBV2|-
TGTGCCAGATCGACTAGCGGGAACCAAGAGACCCAGTACTTC
CARSTSGNQETQYF
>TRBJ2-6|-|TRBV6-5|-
TGTGCCAGCAGTTACCCAGACTCTGGGGCCAACGTCCTGACTTTC
CASSYPDSGANVLTF
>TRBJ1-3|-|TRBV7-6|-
TGTGCCAGCAGCTTAGAGAGGGGAGGACGGGGATTTGGAAACACCATATATTTT
CASSLERGGRGFGNTIYF
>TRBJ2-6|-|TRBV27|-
TGTGCCAGCAGTTTACGCTTAACAGGGTTCAGCTCTGGGGCCAACGTCCTGACTTTC
CASSLRLTGFSSGANVLTF
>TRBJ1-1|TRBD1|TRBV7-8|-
TGTGCCAGCAGCTCAGACAGGGGCAGGGCTTTCTTT
CASSSDRGRAFF
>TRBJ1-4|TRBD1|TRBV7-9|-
TGTGCCAGCAGCTCCCAGGGGGGTAATGAAAAACTGTTTTTT
CASSSQGGNEKLFF
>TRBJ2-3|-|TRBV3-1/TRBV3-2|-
TGTGCCAGCAGCCAGGCGACTACCCCCACAGATACGCAGTATTTT
CASSQATTPTDTQYF
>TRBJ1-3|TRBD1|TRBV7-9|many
TGTGCCAGCAGCTCGTTCCGGGACAGTCACTCTGGAAACACCATATATTTT
CASSSFRDSHSGNTIYF
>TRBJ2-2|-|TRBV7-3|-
TGTGCCAGCAGCCTAAAACAGAGCACCGGGGAGCTGTTTTTT
CASSLKQSTGELFF
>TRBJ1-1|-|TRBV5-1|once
TGCGCCAGCAGCTTGATTCCGGGGGGCAACACTGAAGCTTTCTTT
CASSLIPGGNTEAFF
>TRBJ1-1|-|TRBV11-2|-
TGTGCCAGCAGCTTTGGGGAGGCCACTGAAGCTTTCTTT
CASSFGEATEAFF
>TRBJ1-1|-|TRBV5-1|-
TGCGCCAGCAGCTTGCTGGGCGCGAACACTGAAGCTTTCTTT
CASSLLGANTEAFF
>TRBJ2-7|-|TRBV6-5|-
TGTGCCAGCACCGGCGACTACTACGAGCAGTACTTC
CASTGDYYEQYF
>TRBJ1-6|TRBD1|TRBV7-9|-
TGTGCCAGCAGCCCTGGACAGGACTATAATTCACCCCTCCACTTT
CASSPGQDYNSPLHF
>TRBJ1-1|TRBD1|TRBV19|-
TGTGCCAGTAGTGCAAGGACAGGAGGAGGAACTGAAGCTTTCTTT
CASSARTGGGTEAFF
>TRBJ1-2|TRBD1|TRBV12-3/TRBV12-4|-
TGTGCCAGCAGCCCAGGGGGTTATGGCTACACCTTC
CASSPGGYGYTF
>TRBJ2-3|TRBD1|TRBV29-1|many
TGCAGCGTTAGCAGTACAGGGGATCGCACAGATACGCAGTATTTT
CSVSSTGDRTDTQYF
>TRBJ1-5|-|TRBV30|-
TGTGCCTGGAGTTACAGGGTGGGTCAGCCCCAGCATTTT
CAWSYRVGQPQHF
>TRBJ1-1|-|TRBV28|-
TGTGCCAGCACGGGGGGCGGTGAAGCTTTCTTT
CASTGGGEAFF
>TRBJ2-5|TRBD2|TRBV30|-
TGTGCCTGGAGTGTACCCCCTAGCGGGGGACAAGAGACCCAGTACTTC
CAWSVPPSGGQETQYF
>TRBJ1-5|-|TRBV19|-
TGTGCCAGTAGTATAACAGGGTTCGGCAATCAGCCCCAGCATTTT
CASSITGFGNQPQHF
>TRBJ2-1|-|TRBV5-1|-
TGCGCCAGCAGCTTGGAGGGGTGGTCCTACAATGAGCAGTTCTTC
CASSLEGWSYNEQFF
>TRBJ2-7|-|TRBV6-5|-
TGTGCCAGCAGACTATTGCAGGGGCCCTACGAGCAGTACTTC
CASRLLQGPYEQYF
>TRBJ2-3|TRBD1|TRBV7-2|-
TGTGCCAGCAGCCCAGGGGGAGATACGCAGTATTTT
CASSPGGDTQYF
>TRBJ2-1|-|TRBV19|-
TGTGCCAGTAGCGGGACTGGTTATGAGCAGTTCTTC
CASSGTGYEQFF
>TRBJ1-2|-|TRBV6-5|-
TGTGCCAGCAGAACGGAGTACTATGGCTACACCTTC
CASRTEYYGYTF
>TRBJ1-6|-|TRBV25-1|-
TGTGCCAGCAGTATTACGGGTCGGGATAATTCACCCCTCCACTTT
CASSITGRDNSPLHF
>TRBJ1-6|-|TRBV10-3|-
TGTGCCATCAGTGAGTCGCGGCCCGAACCCCTCCACTTT
CAISESRPEPLHF
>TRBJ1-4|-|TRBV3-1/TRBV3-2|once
TGTGCCAGCAGCTTCGGACAGAGGTTTGAAAAACTGTTTTTT
CASSFGQRFEKLFF
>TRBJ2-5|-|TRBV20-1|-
TGCAGTGCTAGAGCCAGTGGGACCCAGTACTTC
CSARASGTQYF
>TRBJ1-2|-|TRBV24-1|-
TGTGCCACGGAGGACGATAACTATGGCTACACCTTC
CATEDDNYGYTF
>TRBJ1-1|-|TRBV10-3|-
TGTGCCATCAGTGAGCCCAGGGTTTGGGAAGCTTTCTTT
CAISEPRVWEAFF
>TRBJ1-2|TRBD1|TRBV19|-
TGTGCCAGTAGTCCTCAGGGGGCCTATGGCTACACCTTC
CASSPQGAYGYTF